The 8 T cell receptor beta chains listed next were all sequenced from one sample in a study of blood T cell repertoires in COVID-19. Profiled with immunoSEQ multiplex PCR; TCRdb holds only in-frame clones, not every one. The sample lists 300,000 to 350,000 clones; around nine tenths were seen once. Input material: PBMCs or T cells enriched from blood (not recorded which). The receptors originated from a man aged 25-45 years who had recovered from COVID-19.

This chain connects TRBV10-2 to TRBJ2-3, with D uncertain. This CDR3 spans 14 amino acids. Trimming took 2 bases from V and 4 from J, leaving 10 bases between them. The germline gives CDR1 WSHSY, CDR2 SAAADI. The CDR3 nucleotides are TGCGCCAGCAGTGAGGGGCCGAGATCAGATACGCAGTATTTT. It is translated as CASSEGPRSDTQYF.

J is TRBJ1-4 and V is TRBV5-8; no firm D call. The CDR3 loop spans 15 amino acids. V was cut by 0 bases and J by 3 bases, with 9 bases left in between. The germline V gene encodes CDR1 SGHTS and CDR2 YDEGEE. The CDR3 bases are TGTGCCAGCAGCTTGGAGTGGGCTGCTAATGAAAAACTGTTTTTT. Protein sequence: CASSLEWAANEKLFF.

This clone has a handful of counts. V gene TRBV27 combines with J gene TRBJ1-5; TRBD1 matches at 7 bases. Per the germline V gene, CDR1 is MNHEY and CDR2 is SMNVEV (reference sequence). The CDR3 has 15 amino acids. V dropped 3 bases and J dropped 5; count of bases not matched to a gene: 7. CDR3: CASSFGGQVDQPQHF. CDR3 in DNA: TGTGCCAGCAGTTTTGGTGGACAGGTTGATCAGCCCCAGCATTTT.

The chain recombines TRBV5-1 with TRBJ1-4; D not certain. Germline V gives CDR1 SGHRS, CDR2 YFSETQ. The CDR3 spans 15 residues. V gave up 4 bases and J gave up 7 bases, with 17 bases separating them. CDR3 sequence (DNA): TGCGCCAGCAGCCAGTGGTATGGGAGTTCTGAAAAACTGTTTTTT. Translated, it gives CASSQWYGSSEKLFF. Full variable domain (missing parts from reference TRBV5-1 and TRBJ1-4): KAGVTQTPRYLIKTRGQQVTLSCSPISGHRSVSWYQQTPGQGLQFLFEYFSETQRNKGNFPGRFSGRQFSNSRSEMNVSTLELGDSALYLCASSQWYGSSEKLFFGSGTQLSVL.

The chain joins TRBV5-4 to TRBJ2-1, with TRBD2 matching 10 bases. Germline V gene sequence: CDR1 SGHNT, CDR2 YYREEE (reference sequence). The CDR3 has 16 amino acids. The ends lost 3 bases at V and 9 bases at J; junction bases unmatched: 12. CDR3 DNA: TGTGCCAGCAGCTCTTGGCAAGCGGGGGGGCGGGGTGAGCAGTTCTTC. Translated, it gives CASSSWQAGGRGEQFF.

The CDR3 reads CASSQLGGNTGELFF. CDR3 sequence (DNA): TGTGCCAGCAGCCAACTCGGGGGGAACACCGGGGAGCTGTTTTTT. The chain uses TRBV4-2 and TRBJ2-2; a weak D match, TRBD2 (6 bases). This CDR3 is 15 amino acids long. Trimming took off 2 bases at V and 1 base at J, with 8 bases between the two ends. CDR1 and CDR2 from the germline V gene are LGHNA and YNFKEQ.

The chain couples TRBV2 to TRBJ1-5; 8 bases are shared with TRBD1. V was pared by 6 bases and J by 2 bases, with 12 bases of the junction left unmatched. The CDR3 consists of 17 residues. The germline gives CDR1 SNHLY, CDR2 FYNNEI. CDR3 DNA sequence: TGTGCCAGCAGGCCGACCAGGGACAGGCAAGGCAATCAGCCCCAGCATTTT. It encodes CASRPTRDRQGNQPQHF.

This chain connects TRBV28 to TRBJ1-2; 9 bases map to TRBD1. The CDR3 runs 14 residues. V gave up 6 bases and J gave up 8 bases; unmatched junction bases: 10. Germline V gene sequence: CDR1 MDHEN, CDR2 SYDVKM. CDR3 in DNA: TGTGCCAGCAGGGGTGTGGGACAGGGAGGAGGCTACACCTTC. Translation: CASRGVGQGGGYTF.